The 6 T cell receptor beta chains reported below all come from one sample, sequenced in a study of blood T cell repertoires in COVID-19. The table came from immunoSEQ multiplex PCR; TCRdb's copy has only in-frame clones and leaves some out. Among about 270,000 clones listed, 75% to 90% were seen once. What was sequenced was PBMCs or T cells enriched from blood (not recorded which). Receptors originate from a woman aged 18 to 35 who had recovered from COVID-19.

This clone was counted a single time. The rearrangement links TRBV3-1 (or the pseudogene TRBV3-2) to TRBJ2-7, with 8 nucleotides matching TRBD2. This CDR3 has 15 residues. V shed 3 bases and J 2 bases; nucleotides not matched to a gene: 6. Germline assignment: CDR1 LGHDT and CDR2 YNNKEL (reference sequence). CDR3 sequence: CASSQGLAGPYEQYF. In DNA form, the CDR3 reads TGTGCCAGCAGCCAGGGTCTAGCGGGTCCCTACGAGCAGTACTTC.

V and J are TRBV7-8 and TRBJ2-3; maybe TRBD1 (8 bases). From germline, CDR1 is SGHVS and CDR2 FQNEAQ. Trimming pared 6 bases from V and 3 bases from J, leaving 25 bases between. This CDR3 contains 18 residues. The CDR3 region has the DNA TGTGCCAGCAGATCACAGGGGGGGTTGTCGTGGGGTACAGATACGCAGTATTTT. Translating gives CASRSQGGLSWGTDTQYF.

The chain couples TRBV15 to TRBJ1-2; no clear D gene. The V end was cut by 4 bases, the J end by 8 bases, with 17 bases between. CDR1 LNHNV and CDR2 YYDKDF come from the germline V gene (reference sequence). The CDR3 runs to 14 residues. In nucleotides, the CDR3 is TGTGCCACCAGCACCCCCGTTCCCGGAGGGGGCTACACCTTC. It encodes CATSTPVPGGGYTF.

The V call is TRBV5-1, the J call TRBJ2-3; 8 bases align to TRBD2. CDR1 is SGHRS and CDR2 is YFSETQ in the germline V gene. V was clipped by 4 bases and J by 0 bases; unmatched bases: 4. This CDR3 comprises 15 residues. DNA for the CDR3: TGCGCCAGCAGCCCAGCGGGGGCTAGCACAGATACGCAGTATTTT. Protein product: CASSPAGASTDTQYF.

This clone was observed a single time. The chain carries TRBV24-1 and TRBJ2-3; the match to TRBD1 covers 8 bases. The CDR3 loop spans 14 amino acids. The germline V gene has CDR1 KGHDR and CDR2 SFDVKD. V trimming: 5 bases; J trimming: 4 bases; junction bases outside the gene matches: 4. In DNA form, the CDR3 reads TGTGCCACCAGTGGGAAGACAGGGGCAGATACGCAGTATTTT. Translation gives CATSGKTGADTQYF.

J is TRBJ1-1 and V is TRBV15; TRBD1 is a possible D gene (5 bases). Trimming removed 0 bases from V and 5 bases from J, with 10 bases in between. CDR1 LNHNV and CDR2 YYDKDF come from the germline V gene (reference sequence). The CDR3 has 14 residues. The CDR3 region is CATSRDGGYTEAFF. The DNA for the CDR3 is TGTGCCACCAGCAGAGATGGGGGGTATACTGAAGCTTTCTTT.